Following are 22 T cell receptor beta chains from one sample sequenced in a study of T cell responses to AZD1222 COVID-19 vaccine. TCRdb keeps only in-frame clones here, not all; method: immunoSEQ multiplex PCR. The sample yields 100,000 or so clones, roughly 89% seen once. Sequencing was performed on peripheral blood, taken 28 days after the second AZD1222 dose. The receptors here all came from an adult who received the AZD1222 COVID-19 vaccine.

The chain has TRBV2 and TRBJ1-3; TRBD1 might be the D (6 bases). This CDR3 has 14 residues. The ends were cut back, 8 bases at V and 0 bases at J, with 11 bases in the middle. Germline CDR1 is SNHLY and CDR2 is FYNNEI. CDR3: CASLGQFSGNTIYF. CDR3 bases: TGTGCCAGCCTCGGACAGTTCTCTGGAAACACCATATATTTT.

In DNA, the CDR3 is TGCGCCAGCGGTCGACAAGGGACCACCGGGGAGCTGTTTTTT. Residues: CASGRQGTTGELFF. The chain recombines TRBV5-1 with TRBJ2-2; D possibly matches TRBD1 or TRBD2 (5 bases each). Germline V CDR1 and CDR2: SGHRS, YFSETQ. The CDR3 is 14 residues long. The germline V and J ends were trimmed by 7 bases and 4 bases, with 14 bases remaining between them.

The chain links TRBV27 to TRBJ1-4; D ambiguous. The CDR3 consists of 16 residues. Looked up from germline, CDR1 is MNHEY and CDR2 is SMNVEV (reference sequence). Trimming removed 5 bases from V and 7 bases from J, with 20 bases in between. The CDR3 here is CASSPVMAAVGEKLFF. CDR3 in DNA: TGTGCCAGCAGTCCCGTGATGGCCGCAGTCGGTGAAAAACTGTTTTTT. The full variable domain, completed using reference TRBV27 and TRBJ1-4, is EAQVTQNPRYLITVTGKKLTVTCSQNMNHEYMSWYRQDPGLGLRQIYYSMNVEVTDKGDVPEGYKVSRKEKRNFPLILESPSPNQTSLYFCASSPVMAAVGEKLFFGSGTQLSVL.

The V gene is TRBV6-9, the J gene TRBJ2-7; D is uncertain. Trimming pared 3 bases from V and 3 bases from J, leaving 9 bases between. CDR3 length equals 13 residues. In germline, CDR1 is MNHGY, CDR2 SVAAGI. In DNA form, the CDR3 reads TGTGCCAGCAGTTACAGCAGGTTCTACGAGCAGTACTTC. This gives the protein CASSYSRFYEQYF.

The CDR3 DNA reads as TGCGCCAGCAGCCAAAATATCGGGAGTGGAAACACCATATATTTT. Its protein is CASSQNIGSGNTIYF. The chain uses TRBV4-1 and TRBJ1-3, with no clear D. The CDR3 has 15 residues. V lost 2 bases and J 3 bases, leaving 11 bases between the germline ends. CDR1 MGHRA and CDR2 YSYEKL come from the germline V gene.

CDR3: CASSQLRGGTGELFF. The CDR3 nucleotides are TGTGCCAGCAGCCAGCTCAGGGGAGGCACCGGGGAGCTGTTTTTT. This chain links TRBV3-1 (or the pseudogene TRBV3-2) with TRBJ2-2; D may match TRBD1 or TRBD2 (6 bases each). V was cut by 3 bases and J by 4 bases, with 12 bases left in between. CDR1 is LGHDT and CDR2 is YNNKEL in the germline V gene (reference sequence). The CDR3 is 15 residues long.

J is TRBJ2-5 and V is TRBV7-9; TRBD1 is a possible D gene (5 bases). The CDR3 extends over 13 amino acids. Trimming took off 5 bases at V and 2 bases at J, with 9 bases between the two ends. Germline lookup yields CDR1 SEHNR and CDR2 FQNEAQ (reference sequence). CDR3 sequence (DNA): TGTGCCAGCAGCCTCAGGGTACAAGAGACCCAGTACTTC. As protein: CASSLRVQETQYF.

DNA of the CDR3: TGTGCCAGCTCAACGGACAGTTTCTATGGCTACACCTTC. Residues: CASSTDSFYGYTF. The rearrangement uses TRBV18 and TRBJ1-2; TRBD1 might be the D (6 bases). CDR1 is KGHSH and CDR2 is LQKENI in the germline V gene. The V and J ends lost 5 bases and 4 bases respectively, with 11 bases between them. This CDR3 is built from 13 residues.

The sample holds a few counts of this clone. The chain recombines TRBV10-3 with TRBJ2-1; 12 nucleotides align to TRBD1. This CDR3 region has 17 residues. V was clipped by 6 bases and J by 0 bases; unmatched bases: 6. From germline, CDR1 is ENHRY and CDR2 SYGVKD. CDR3 sequence (DNA): TGTGCCATCAGGGGGACAGGGGGCGCGGCCTCCTACAATGAGCAGTTCTTC. Translated: CAIRGTGGAASYNEQFF.

The chain carries TRBV7-9 and TRBJ2-3; 8 bases match TRBD2. After removal of 6 bases from V and 4 bases from J, the junction contained 12 bases not matched to a gene. CDR3 length equals 16 residues. The germline V gene has CDR1 SEHNR and CDR2 FQNEAQ (reference sequence). The CDR3: CASSPASGSPADTQYF. The CDR3 DNA reads TGTGCCAGCAGTCCGGCGAGCGGGAGCCCGGCAGATACGCAGTATTTT.

This chain connects TRBV15 to TRBJ2-1; no definite D call. Germline V gene sequence: CDR1 LNHNV, CDR2 YYDKDF (reference sequence). The CDR3 is 14 amino acids. V was pared by 6 bases and J by 3 bases, with 12 bases between. This CDR3 reads CATREGSLYNEQFF. The CDR3 DNA reads TGTGCCACCAGAGAAGGATCTCTCTACAATGAGCAGTTCTTC.

The rearrangement uses TRBV6-6 and TRBJ1-2, with 8 bases identical to TRBD1. Looked up from germline, CDR1 is MNHNY and CDR2 is SVGAGI (reference sequence). With 5 bases clipped from V and 6 bases from J, the junction kept 5 bases outside the gene matches. CDR3 length: 13 amino acids. This CDR3 is CASSNRGGDGYTF. Here the CDR3 DNA reads TGTGCCAGCAGTAACAGGGGGGGCGATGGCTACACCTTC.

This clone was detected once. The chain is built from TRBV18 and TRBJ1-5; D uncertain. Per the germline V gene, CDR1 is KGHSH and CDR2 is LQKENI. V was clipped by 1 base and J by 1 base, with 5 bases between them. This CDR3 comprises 14 residues. Written as DNA, the CDR3 is TGTGCCAGCTCACCACAGATAAGCAATCAGCCCCAGCATTTT. Its translation is CASSPQISNQPQHF.

This clone was observed a single time. A read error may produce the germline difference seen at one junction end. The genes are TRBV23-1 and TRBJ2-2, with D possibly called TRBD1 or TRBD2 (6 bases each). TRBV23-1 is reported as an ORF; its role is uncertain. The CDR3 spans 21 residues. Here the CDR3 DNA reads TGCGCCAGCCCAACAGGGCAGGTCCGTTTTTCGACTAGACCGAAACACCGGGGAGCTGTTTTT. Its translation is CASPTGQVRFSTRPKHRGAVF.

The J gene is TRBJ2-1, the V gene TRBV2; D is possibly TRBD2 (6 bases). Germline values: CDR1 SNHLY, CDR2 FYNNEI. Trimming cost V 7 bases and J 13 bases, with 14 bases left between them. The length of the CDR3 is 11 residues. The CDR3 is CASTLGGAQFF. CDR3 sequence (DNA): TGTGCCAGCACCTTAGGAGGGGCCCAGTTCTTC.

The genes are TRBV7-9 and TRBJ2-2; TRBD2 aligns across 7 bases. Germline CDR1 and CDR2: SEHNR and FQNEAQ (reference sequence). This CDR3 is 13 amino acids long. After removal of 6 bases from V and 7 bases from J, the junction contained 5 bases not matched to a gene. CDR3 region: CASRAGVIGELFF. The CDR3 bases are TGTGCCAGCAGGGCGGGAGTAATCGGGGAGCTGTTTTTT.

This clone was seen a handful of times. V is TRBV7-3 and J is TRBJ1-2; 7 nucleotides match TRBD1. Trimming cost V 6 bases and J 5 bases; bases outside gene matches: 6. There are 13 residues in the CDR3. Germline values: CDR1 SGHTA, CDR2 FQGTGA. CDR3 loop: CASSGDRAYGYTF. Here the CDR3 DNA reads TGTGCCAGCAGTGGGGACAGAGCTTATGGCTACACCTTC.

The chain has TRBV4-3 and TRBJ2-1; a possible D gene is TRBD2 (6 bases). Germline values: CDR1 LGHNA, CDR2 YSLEER. This CDR3 has 19 amino acids. The V end was cut by 2 bases, the J end by 6 bases, with 26 bases between. This CDR3 is CASSQSASYNGSPLNEQFF. CDR3 bases: TGCGCCAGCAGCCAATCCGCGTCTTATAACGGGAGTCCCCTCAATGAGCAGTTCTTC.

This clone was seen only a few times. The chain is built from TRBV10-3 and TRBJ1-1; D is undetermined. The CDR3 sequence is 12 residues long. V was cut by 6 bases and J by 5 bases, with 10 bases left in between. CDR1 ENHRY and CDR2 SYGVKD come from the germline V gene. The CDR3 here is CAISRHQTEAFF. CDR3 in DNA: TGTGCCATCAGCAGACACCAAACTGAAGCTTTCTTT.

The chain links TRBV7-3 to TRBJ2-1; perhaps TRBD1 as D (5 bases). Trimming stripped 1 base from V and 8 bases from J, with 15 bases between. The CDR3 is made up of 15 amino acids. Germline CDR1 and CDR2: SGHTA and FQGTGA. The CDR3: CASSLKGVGGDEQFF. The CDR3 DNA is TGTGCCAGCAGCTTAAAAGGGGTAGGCGGCGATGAGCAGTTCTTC.

This chain joins TRBV19 and TRBJ1-1; 7 positions match TRBD1. Germline V gives CDR1 LNHDA, CDR2 SQIVND (reference sequence). Trimming removed 3 bases from V and 4 bases from J; junction bases left unmatched: 5. The length of the CDR3 is 14 residues. CDR3 sequence: CASSIRGSGTEAFF. In DNA, the CDR3 is TGTGCCAGTAGTATCAGGGGGTCGGGCACTGAAGCTTTCTTT.

The V gene is TRBV2, the J gene TRBJ1-2; TRBD1 is a possible D gene (6 bases). V shed 9 bases and J shed 3 bases, with 11 bases lying between them. Germline CDR1 reads SNHLY; CDR2 reads FYNNEI. The CDR3 runs 12 residues. CDR3 nucleotides: TGTGCCAGGGGGAGGGGGTACTATGGCTACACCTTC. Its protein is CARGRGYYGYTF. Based on the CDR3 plus reference TRBV2 and TRBJ1-2, the full variable domain is EPEVTQTPSHQVTQMGQEVILRCVPISNHLYFYWYRQILGQKVEFLVSFYNNEISEKSEIFDDQFSVERPDGSNFTLKIRSTKLEDSAMYFCARGRGYYGYTFGSGTRLTVV.